The source of this T cell receptor (beta chain) is a study of blood T cell repertoires in COVID-19. Turning to the study itself: Some COVID-19 samples were acute and others convalescent; all came from the United States, Italy and Spain. PBMCs, B-cell-depleted T cells, or T cells provided the cDNA or gDNA that made up the material.

Original handling: Estimation of nucleated cell counts was performed using reference gene primer amplification. Libraries were prepared by immunoSEQ multiplex PCR; TCRdb keeps only in-frame clonotypes and omits some of them. That table supplies the V and J calls and clone size; D and trimming were determined from the DNA. This repertoire shows under 200,000 clones, roughly 85% found once; its top ten account for nearly 8.5%. The TCR sequence derives from a man aged 60 to 69 with acute or convalescent COVID-19. The sequenced sample consisted of peripheral blood.

The CDR3 DNA is TGTGCCAGCAGCCTCACAGTGAACACTGAAGCTTTCTTT. Protein sequence: CASSLTVNTEAFF. The rearrangement uses TRBV7-9 and TRBJ1-1; no firm D call. The V end was cut by 5 bases, the J end by 0 bases, with 7 bases between. The length of the CDR3 is 13 residues. CDR1 and CDR2 (germline): SEHNR, FQNEAQ (reference sequence).